Following are 32 T cell receptor beta chains from one sample sequenced in a study of T cells in Graves' hyperthyroidism and ophthalmopathy. Amplification yielded TCR beta CDR3 regions, with RNA transcripts as the source. The TCR CDR3 was amplified in a first-round RT-PCR using the HTBI primer set. TCRdb fed the multiplex PCR reads into MiXCR, producing one record per CDR3 protein. The sample consists of fewer than 750,000 distinct CDR3 sequences, about 14% of them appearing once. What was sequenced was blood. These receptors originate from a woman in her forties or fifties with Graves' ophthalmopathy.

This clonotype appeared many times. This chain uses TRBV12-3 or TRBV12-4 with TRBJ1-3, with 9 positions matching TRBD1. J was trimmed by 2 bases and V by 0 bases; bases with no gene match: 5. There are 17 residues in the CDR3. CDR3 loop: CASSLATGTGTGNTIYF. The DNA for the CDR3 is TGTGCCAGCAGTTTAGCCACCGGGACAGGGACTGGAAACACCATATATTTT.

CDR3 sequence reads: CASSLFQNSIYGYTF. CDR3 bases: TGTGCCAGCAGTTTATTCCAGAACTCTATCTATGGCTACACCTTC. The chain uses TRBV28 and TRBJ1-2; the D is unclear. The V gene lost 1 base and the J gene lost 4 bases, with 13 bases spanning the gap. The CDR3 runs 15 residues. Germline V lookup: CDR1 MDHEN, CDR2 SYDVKM.

This chain connects TRBV4-2 to TRBJ1-1, with D possibly being TRBD1 (6 bases). Trimming removed 0 bases from V and 0 bases from J, with 11 bases in between. Looked up from germline, CDR1 is LGHNA and CDR2 is YNFKEQ. The CDR3 covers 16 residues. In DNA, the CDR3 is TGTGCCAGCAGCCAAGATGGGGACAACTTGAACACTGAAGCTTTCTTT. Protein: CASSQDGDNLNTEAFF.

A word on this clonotype: A clone one base away is much larger, so this may be a read error. In nucleotides, the CDR3 is TGCAGCGTTGAGGCAGGGGCCTACAATGAGCAGTTCTTC. Amino acids: CSVEAGAYNEQFF. J is TRBJ2-1 and V is TRBV29-1; weak D call: TRBD1 (6 bases). V was pared by 3 bases and J by 2 bases, with 8 bases between. The CDR3 spans 13 residues. Germline V gives CDR1 SQVTM, CDR2 ANQGSEA.

This clonotype was recorded many times. The chain joins TRBV30 to TRBJ1-1; no reliable D call. Germline CDR1 reads GTSNPN; CDR2 reads SVGIG (reference sequence). The CDR3 is made up of 13 amino acids. V dropped 3 bases and J dropped 5 bases, with 13 bases sitting between them. DNA for the CDR3: TGTGCCTGGAGCGGACCGGGGAATACTGAAGCTTTCTTT. Translation gives CAWSGPGNTEAFF.

In this sample, this clonotype turned up a few times. This chain uses TRBV20-1 with TRBJ1-5; D is uncertain. V was clipped by 4 bases and J by 0 bases, with 10 bases between them. The CDR3 totals 14 residues. The V gene's germline CDR1 is DFQATT and CDR2 SNEGSKA (reference sequence). CDR3 protein: CSATGGNSNQPQHF. The CDR3 nucleotides are TGCAGTGCTACTGGAGGGAATAGCAATCAGCCCCAGCATTTT.

This clonotype was seen only a few times. The V gene is TRBV6-6, the J gene TRBJ1-4; D gene uncertain. Per germline, CDR1 MNHNY and CDR2 SVGAGI (reference sequence). The CDR3 consists of 15 residues. V gave up 2 bases and J gave up 3 bases, with 10 bases separating them. Here the CDR3 reads CASSYTRNSNEKLFF. In DNA, the CDR3 is TGTGCCAGCAGTTACACGCGTAACTCTAATGAAAAACTGTTTTTT.

This clonotype has a count of ten or more. The chain combines TRBV12-5 with TRBJ2-1, with 12 bases matching TRBD1. The CDR3 totals 18 residues. Germline CDR1 is LGHNT and CDR2 is FRNRAP. The V and J ends lost 0 bases and 6 bases, in that order; junction bases with no gene match: 9. CDR3 loop: CASGLVVWDRGRTNEQFF. The CDR3 coding sequence is TGTGCTAGTGGTTTGGTCGTTTGGGACAGGGGGCGTACCAATGAGCAGTTCTTC.

This clonotype came up many times. This chain uses TRBV5-1 with TRBJ2-1; 8 bases are a match to TRBD2. The V and J ends lost 4 bases and 8 bases, in that order; junction bases with no gene match: 14. The CDR3 extends over 16 amino acids. Looked up from germline, CDR1 is SGHRS and CDR2 is YFSETQ. The CDR3 reads CASSPSTGGRIDEQFF. CDR3 DNA: TGCGCCAGCAGCCCCTCGACGGGAGGGCGTATCGATGAGCAGTTCTTC.

This clonotype was observed at least ten times. The rearrangement uses TRBV27 and TRBJ2-7; 16 positions agree with TRBD2. J was trimmed by 2 bases and V by 4 bases; bases with no gene match: 8. The length of the CDR3 is 18 residues. The germline V gene encodes CDR1 MNHEY and CDR2 SMNVEV (reference sequence). In DNA, the CDR3 is TGTGCCAGCAGTTCGGGGGCCGGGACTAGCGGGAGGGCCTACGAGCAGTACTTC. Amino acid sequence: CASSSGAGTSGRAYEQYF.

This clonotype showed up just a few times. The V call is TRBV4-1, the J call TRBJ2-4; D might be TRBD2 (6 bases). Trimming removed 0 bases at V and 0 bases at J, with 12 bases between. Germline V CDR1 and CDR2: MGHRA, YSYEKL. This CDR3 has 17 residues. CDR3 amino acids: CASSQERRDLAKNIQYF. The CDR3 DNA sequence: TGCGCCAGCAGCCAAGAACGGCGGGACCTAGCCAAAAACATTCAGTACTTC.

This clonotype was seen a few times. The rearrangement joins TRBV11-3 to TRBJ2-2, with TRBD2 matching over 8 bases. Germline loops: CDR1 SGHNT, CDR2 YENEEA. The V and J ends lost 5 bases and 3 bases, in that order; junction bases with no gene match: 11. The length of the CDR3 is 17 residues. The DNA for the CDR3 is TGTGCCAGCAGCCTAAACCTAGGGACTAGAGACACCGGGGAGCTGTTTTTT. Translating it yields CASSLNLGTRDTGELFF.

This clonotype was picked up many times. V and J are TRBV2 and TRBJ2-7; D might be TRBD2 (6 bases). The V end was cut by 8 bases, the J end by 2 bases, with 13 bases between. The CDR3 extends over 13 amino acids. The germline CDR1 and CDR2 sequences are SNHLY and FYNNEI. Here the CDR3 reads CASEPGVTYEQYF. CDR3 nucleotide sequence: TGTGCCAGCGAGCCGGGAGTGACCTACGAGCAGTACTTC.

The V call is TRBV28, the J call TRBJ1-1; D remains unclear. The CDR3 is made up of 13 amino acids. The germline V gene has CDR1 MDHEN and CDR2 SYDVKM. V was pared by 3 bases and J by 10 bases, with 15 bases between. The CDR3 nucleotides read TGTGCCAGCAGTTTCGGTCCGGGTGGGTCAGCTTTCTTT. Its protein is CASSFGPGGSAFF.

Ten or more counts support this clonotype. The gene calls are TRBV2 and TRBJ2-1, with 8 bases aligning to TRBD2. Trimming cost V 4 bases and J 13 bases; bases outside gene matches: 6. Germline CDR1 and CDR2: SNHLY and FYNNEI. The CDR3 extends over 12 amino acids. This CDR3 reads CASSGTTSVQFF. The CDR3 region has the DNA TGTGCCAGCAGTGGGACGACTAGCGTCCAGTTCTTC. Full variable domain (missing parts from reference TRBV2 and TRBJ2-1): EPEVTQTPSHQVTQMGQEVILRCVPISNHLYFYWYRQILGQKVEFLVSFYNNEISEKSEIFDDQFSVERPDGSNFTLKIRSTKLEDSAMYFCASSGTTSVQFFGPGTRLTVL.

The rearrangement links TRBV7-2 to TRBJ2-7; D unresolved. V dropped 4 bases and J dropped 5 bases, with 9 bases sitting between them. The CDR3 spans 12 residues. CDR1 and CDR2 from the germline V gene are SGHTA and FQGNSA. This chain's CDR3 is CASSYSTDEQYF. CDR3 coding DNA: TGTGCCAGCAGCTACTCCACGGACGAGCAGTACTTC.

The CDR3 sequence is CASSQEADRVLQPQHF. CDR3 DNA: TGCGCCAGCAGCCAAGAGGCGGACAGGGTTCTTCAGCCCCAGCATTTT. V gene TRBV4-1 combines with J gene TRBJ1-5, with 8 bases lining up with TRBD1. There are 16 residues in the CDR3. The germline CDR1 and CDR2 sequences are MGHRA and YSYEKL. V gave up 0 bases and J gave up 6 bases; unmatched junction bases: 7.

This clonotype was found many times. The CDR3 loop reads CASSFGISTNEKLFF. The DNA for the CDR3 is TGTGCCAGCAGTTTCGGGATCTCAACTAATGAAAAACTGTTTTTT. The chain joins TRBV28 to TRBJ1-4, with D hard to call. Germline assignment: CDR1 MDHEN and CDR2 SYDVKM. The V end was cut by 3 bases, the J end by 0 bases, with 8 bases between. CDR3 length: 15 residues.

Many counts were recorded for this clonotype. V and J are TRBV29-1 and TRBJ2-5; 7 nucleotides line up with TRBD2. The CDR3 loop spans 14 amino acids. V was pared by 5 bases and J by 4 bases, with 10 bases of the junction left unmatched. CDR1 and CDR2 (germline): SQVTM, ANQGSEA. The CDR3 region is CSVRAILAIETQYF. The CDR3, as DNA: TGCAGCGTTCGCGCCATACTAGCGATAGAGACCCAGTACTTC.

This clonotype was recorded at least ten times. This chain links TRBV28 with TRBJ2-7; D possibly corresponds to TRBD1 (6 bases). This CDR3 has 14 amino acids. Trimming removed 7 bases from V and 7 bases from J, with 20 bases in between. Germline V lookup: CDR1 MDHEN, CDR2 SYDVKM. CDR3 sequence (DNA): TGTGCCAGCATACCCTGGACAGCGCCCGGTGAGCAGTACTTC. It translates to CASIPWTAPGEQYF.

This clonotype came up many times. The rearrangement joins TRBV12-3 or TRBV12-4 to TRBJ1-5, with unresolved D. V gave up 0 bases and J gave up 1 base, with 13 bases separating them. This CDR3 contains 17 residues. CDR3 DNA: TGTGCCAGCAGTTTAGCGTTGGCGGGGTCGAGCAATCAGCCCCAGCATTTT. Protein product: CASSLALAGSSNQPQHF.

This clonotype was recorded many times. This chain links TRBV27 with TRBJ1-1, with D unclear. Per germline, CDR1 MNHEY and CDR2 SMNVEV (reference sequence). This CDR3 contains 15 residues. The V end lost 5 bases, the J end lost 0 bases, and 13 bases lay between the germline ends. CDR3: CASSLGPAMNTEAFF. In nucleotides, the CDR3 is TGTGCCAGCAGTCTAGGACCGGCCATGAACACTGAAGCTTTCTTT.

Comment on this clonotype: This may arise from a read error, as a much more abundant clone is one base away. This likely comes from a read error, as the CDR3 has no conserved phenylalanine or tryptophan at its end. The rearrangement joins TRBV28 to TRBJ2-7; TRBD1 matches at 8 bases. The CDR3 covers 15 residues. Trimming removed 2 bases from V and 3 bases from J; junction bases left unmatched: 6. Germline V gives CDR1 MDHEN, CDR2 SYDVKM. CDR3: CASSLRDRLNYEQYL. The CDR3 DNA reads as TGTGCCAGCAGTTTACGGGACAGGTTAAACTACGAGCAGTACCTC.

This chain connects TRBV6-2 or TRBV6-3 to TRBJ2-7; tentatively, D is TRBD1 (6 bases). Trimming left V 1 base short and J 0 bases short, with 13 bases between. Germline V gene lookup returns CDR1 MNHEY and CDR2 SVGEGT. The CDR3 is 16 amino acids. As DNA, the CDR3 is TGTGCCAGCAGTTACTATTCACAGGGTCTCTCCTACGAGCAGTACTTC. It encodes CASSYYSQGLSYEQYF.

This clonotype was picked up a small number of times. The chain joins TRBV29-1 to TRBJ2-7; tentatively, D is TRBD1 (6 bases). V was pared by 7 bases and J by 0 bases, with 13 bases between. Germline V CDR1 and CDR2: SQVTM, ANQGSEA. The CDR3 length is 13 residues. The CDR3 sequence: CSASGTYSYEQYF. CDR3 bases: TGCAGCGCCTCCGGGACATACTCCTACGAGCAGTACTTC.

In this sample, this clonotype turned up many times. The CDR3 loop is CASSLLASDTQYF. The CDR3 nucleotides read TGTGCCAGCAGCTTACTAGCATCAGATACGCAGTATTTT. V usage is TRBV7-3 and J usage is TRBJ2-3; possible D gene TRBD2, 5 bases. Germline V lookup: CDR1 SGHTA, CDR2 FQGTGA. CDR3 size: 13 residues. Trimming left V 2 bases short and J 4 bases short, with 7 bases between.

This clonotype was observed many times. The chain joins TRBV20-1 to TRBJ1-4, with no clear D. V was shortened by 6 bases and J by 5 bases, with 13 bases between the two germline ends. Per the germline V gene, CDR1 is DFQATT and CDR2 is SNEGSKA (reference sequence). The CDR3 sequence is 13 residues long. The CDR3 DNA sequence: TGCAGTGCACCTGGACGGGGAAATGAAAAACTGTTTTTT. Protein product: CSAPGRGNEKLFF.

At least ten counts were recorded for this clonotype. V usage is TRBV14 and J usage is TRBJ2-7; D is possibly TRBD1 (5 bases). Trimming left V 2 bases short and J 3 bases short, with 17 bases between. The length of the CDR3 is 16 residues. Germline V gives CDR1 SGHDN, CDR2 FVKESK. CDR3 region: CASSQRQGELGYEQYF. CDR3 in DNA: TGTGCCAGCAGCCAACGCCAAGGGGAACTGGGCTACGAGCAGTACTTC.

This clonotype was observed at least ten times. V is TRBV27 and J is TRBJ2-7, with D perhaps TRBD1 (7 bases). CDR1 and CDR2 (germline): MNHEY, SMNVEV (reference sequence). There are 14 residues in the CDR3. Trimming left V 8 bases short and J 3 bases short, with 17 bases between. CDR3 sequence: CASSLRDSLYEQYF. The CDR3 nucleotides read TGTGCCAGCTCCCTGCGGGACAGTCTCTACGAGCAGTACTTC.

There are a few counts of this clonotype. The CDR3 nucleotides read TGCAGTGCTAGAGGTCTTATTGCCTACGAGCAGTACTTC. This encodes CSARGLIAYEQYF. This chain joins TRBV20-1 and TRBJ2-7; D remains ambiguous. This CDR3 region has 13 residues. V was shortened by 1 base and J by 2 bases, with 9 bases between the two germline ends. CDR1 and CDR2 from the germline V gene are DFQATT and SNEGSKA (reference sequence).

The V call is TRBV6-1, the J call TRBJ2-4; weak D call: TRBD2 (6 bases). The germline CDR1 and CDR2 sequences are MNHNS and SASEGT. CDR3 length: 15 amino acids. Trimming cost V 5 bases and J 9 bases, with 20 bases left between them. For the CDR3, the DNA is TGTGCCAGCAGTCAAACGGGGCGGGAACCGCGCATTCAGTACTTC. As protein: CASSQTGREPRIQYF.

This clonotype was recorded at least ten times. This chain joins TRBV7-8 and TRBJ2-7, with D possibly being TRBD1 or TRBD2 (6 bases each). Germline V gene data show CDR1 as SGHVS and CDR2 as FQNEAQ. Trimming cost V 6 bases and J 2 bases, with 14 bases left between them. This CDR3 contains 14 residues. CDR3: CASRGGSGPYEQYF. In nucleotides, the CDR3 is TGTGCCAGCAGAGGGGGTAGCGGCCCCTACGAGCAGTACTTC.